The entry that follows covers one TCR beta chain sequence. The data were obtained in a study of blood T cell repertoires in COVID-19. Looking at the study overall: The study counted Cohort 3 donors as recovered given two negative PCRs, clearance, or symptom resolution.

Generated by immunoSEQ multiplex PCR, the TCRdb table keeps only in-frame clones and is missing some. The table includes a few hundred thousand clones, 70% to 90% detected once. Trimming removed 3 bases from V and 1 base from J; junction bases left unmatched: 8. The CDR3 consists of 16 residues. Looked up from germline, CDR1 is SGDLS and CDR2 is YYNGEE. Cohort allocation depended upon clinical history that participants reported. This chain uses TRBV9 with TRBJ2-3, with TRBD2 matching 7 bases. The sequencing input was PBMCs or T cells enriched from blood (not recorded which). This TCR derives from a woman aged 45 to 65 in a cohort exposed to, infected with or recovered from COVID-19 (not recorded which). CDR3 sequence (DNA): TGTGCCAGCAGCGACGCCTTCGCGGGGGGCACAGATACGCAGTATTTT. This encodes CASSDAFAGGTDTQYF.